These T cell receptor beta chains were read from a single sample in a study of cytomegalovirus exposure and HLA in healthy donors. Profiled with immunoSEQ multiplex PCR; TCRdb holds only in-frame clones, not every one. The sample records around 180,000 clones, around 84% being singletons. The sample was PBMCs. The receptors derive from a girl aged 2-10 years in good health and CMV-seropositive. Each CDR3 is given with its conserved first and last residue. Fields, in order: J gene, D gene, V gene, clone size, CDR3 DNA, CDR3 protein. The D gene is left open where the match is weak. The size entry is marked missing in some rows and otherwise reads once, few, many or a size class.

J: TRBJ2-7
D: TRBD2
V: TRBV5-1
size: NA
DNA: TGCGCCAGCGGCGATCCGGGACTAAGCCTCTACGAGCAGTACTTC
CDR3: CASGDPGLSLYEQYF

J: TRBJ1-6
D: NA
V: TRBV30
size: once
DNA: TGTGCCTGGCGTACTGTGGGCCCGCACCCCAATTCACCCCTCCACTTT
CDR3: CAWRTVGPHPNSPLHF

J: TRBJ2-1
D: TRBD1
V: TRBV11-3
size: NA
DNA: TGTGCCAGCAGCCCCCGACAGGGTGGGATTTACAATGAGCAGTTCTTC
CDR3: CASSPRQGGIYNEQFF

J: TRBJ1-1
D: NA
V: TRBV5-1
size: NA
DNA: TGCGCCAGCAGAGGCGGTTTGAACACTGAAGCTTTCTTT
CDR3: CASRGGLNTEAFF

J: TRBJ1-2
D: NA
V: TRBV5-1
size: NA
DNA: TGCGCCAGCAGCCCACGGGGGGACGCCTACACCTTC
CDR3: CASSPRGDAYTF

J: TRBJ2-7
D: TRBD2
V: TRBV28
size: few
DNA: TGTGCCAGCTCCGTTGGGGGGGAGGGACTACGGGACGAGCAGTACTTC
CDR3: CASSVGGEGLRDEQYF

J: TRBJ2-3
D: NA
V: TRBV12-5
size: NA
DNA: TGTGCTAGTGGTTTGACAATAAAAGGGGACTCTGTCGATACGCAGTATTTT
CDR3: CASGLTIKGDSVDTQYF

J: TRBJ2-5
D: TRBD2
V: TRBV30
size: NA
DNA: TGTGCCTGCGCTGAGGCGGGAGGTTCCGAGACCCAGTACTTC
CDR3: CACAEAGGSETQYF

J: TRBJ2-1
D: NA
V: TRBV6-5
size: NA
DNA: TGTGCCAGCAGTCGAGGCCACAATGAGCAGTTCTTC
CDR3: CASSRGHNEQFF

J: TRBJ1-5
D: TRBD1
V: TRBV19
size: once
DNA: TGTGCCAGTAATAACAGGGGAGGTCAGCCCCAGCATTTT
CDR3: CASNNRGGQPQHF

J: TRBJ2-1
D: NA
V: TRBV11-3
size: NA
DNA: TGTGCCAGCAGCTTAGGGTTGGGCGCTACAACCTACAATGAGCAGTTCTTC
CDR3: CASSLGLGATTYNEQFF

J: TRBJ2-2
D: TRBD2
V: TRBV25-1
size: once
DNA: TGTGCCAGCAGTGAACCCCCTAGCGGGGGCCACTCTAAGGGGGAGCTGTTTTTT
CDR3: CASSEPPSGGHSKGELFF

J: TRBJ1-5
D: NA
V: TRBV27
size: once
DNA: TGTGCCAGCAGGTACAGGGTTGGTGATCAGCCCCAGCATTTT
CDR3: CASRYRVGDQPQHF

J: TRBJ1-1
D: NA
V: TRBV27
size: NA
DNA: TGTGCCAGCAGCCTATCGACAGGGAACACTGAAGCTTTCTTT
CDR3: CASSLSTGNTEAFF

J: TRBJ2-6
D: NA
V: TRBV2
size: few
DNA: TGTGCCAGCAGGCCGCGAGGCGCCAACGTCCTGACTTTC
CDR3: CASRPRGANVLTF

J: TRBJ1-1
D: TRBD1
V: TRBV6-5
size: NA
DNA: TGTGCCAGCAGTTTTACAGGGGCAGAAGCTTTCTTT
CDR3: CASSFTGAEAFF

J: TRBJ2-5
D: TRBD2
V: TRBV9
size: NA
DNA: TGTGCCAGCAGCGTTACGCGGGGGGAGACCCAGTACTTC
CDR3: CASSVTRGETQYF

J: TRBJ2-7
D: NA
V: TRBV25-1
size: NA
DNA: TGTGCCAGCAGTGAGGGAGGCGAGCAGTACTTC
CDR3: CASSEGGEQYF

J: TRBJ1-2
D: NA
V: TRBV7-2
size: NA
DNA: TGTGCCAGCAGCTCCCGTAGAGATGGCTACACCTTC
CDR3: CASSSRRDGYTF

J: TRBJ2-7
D: TRBD2
V: TRBV15
size: NA
DNA: TGTGCCACCAGCAGAGAGTTACTAGCGGTTACCTACGAGCAGTACTTC
CDR3: CATSRELLAVTYEQYF

J: TRBJ2-7
D: NA
V: TRBV19
size: NA
DNA: TGTGCCAGTAGGTCCTTTCCCTACGAGCAGTACTTC
CDR3: CASRSFPYEQYF

J: TRBJ2-1
D: NA
V: TRBV9
size: NA
DNA: TGTGCCAGCAGCGTAGGAACAGGGATCAATGAGCAGTTCTTC
CDR3: CASSVGTGINEQFF

J: TRBJ2-7
D: TRBD2
V: TRBV6-5
size: few
DNA: TGTGCCAGCAGTTACTCGACTAGCGGGGGCTACGAGCAGTACTTC
CDR3: CASSYSTSGGYEQYF

J: TRBJ1-2
D: NA
V: TRBV21-1
size: NA
DNA: TGTGCCAGCGGAGGAACGATCACAGGGACCTCCTATGGCTACACCTTC
CDR3: CASGGTITGTSYGYTF

J: TRBJ2-1
D: TRBD2
V: TRBV11-3
size: NA
DNA: TGTGCCAGCAGCTTAGATCGGGGGGGCAGGAGCAATGAGCAGTTCTTC
CDR3: CASSLDRGGRSNEQFF

J: TRBJ2-7
D: NA
V: TRBV11-2
size: NA
DNA: TGTGCCAGCAGCTCATCTGTGGGGGGTCCTTTATACGAGCAGTACTTC
CDR3: CASSSSVGGPLYEQYF

J: TRBJ1-1
D: NA
V: TRBV9
size: NA
DNA: TGTGCCAGCAGCGTAGTTCAGGGGACGAACACTGAAGCTTTCTTT
CDR3: CASSVVQGTNTEAFF

J: TRBJ2-7
D: TRBD1
V: TRBV5-8
size: NA
DNA: TGTGCCAGCAGCATCCGCCGGGACAGGGGTTCCTTAGTATTCGAGCAGTACTTC
CDR3: CASSIRRDRGSLVFEQYF

J: TRBJ1-1
D: NA
V: TRBV4-1
size: NA
DNA: TGCGCCAGCAGCCAATCACAGGGTCGTGAAGCTTTCTTT
CDR3: CASSQSQGREAFF

J: TRBJ1-1
D: NA
V: TRBV5-1
size: NA
DNA: TGCGCCAGTAGCACAGGGTGGAACACTGAAGCTTTCTTT
CDR3: CASSTGWNTEAFF

J: TRBJ2-7
D: TRBD2
V: TRBV28
size: NA
DNA: TGTGCCGGCAGTTCCCCAGGGACTAGCGGGAGACCCCTCTCCTACGAGCAGTACTTC
CDR3: CAGSSPGTSGRPLSYEQYF

J: TRBJ1-1
D: TRBD1
V: TRBV18
size: NA
DNA: TGTGCCAGCTCACCAGGGACAGGGTTGATTATGAACACTGAAGCTTTCTTT
CDR3: CASSPGTGLIMNTEAFF

J: TRBJ2-7
D: TRBD2
V: TRBV4-1
size: NA
DNA: TGCGCCAGCAGCCGCGAGTGGTGGGAGGGCATCGAGCAGTACTTC
CDR3: CASSREWWEGIEQYF

J: TRBJ2-2
D: TRBD1
V: TRBV27
size: NA
DNA: TGTGCCAGCAGTTTGGGACAGATCACCGGGGAGCTGTTTTTT
CDR3: CASSLGQITGELFF

J: TRBJ2-1
D: TRBD2
V: TRBV29-1
size: NA
DNA: TGCAGCGTTGATGGACTAGCGGTTAATGAGCAGTTCTTC
CDR3: CSVDGLAVNEQFF

J: TRBJ1-4
D: TRBD1
V: TRBV5-1
size: few
DNA: TGCGCCAGCAGCTTGGGGGGACAGGGACAGAATGAAAAACTGTTTTTT
CDR3: CASSLGGQGQNEKLFF